This T cell receptor (beta chain) was obtained from a study of blood T cells in healthy people across ages (dated by TCRdb to 2013 to 2016). At the level of the whole study: Template switching captured roughly one uniquely barcoded TCR beta cDNA molecule per two T cells in model experiments. Using deep sequencing normalized with unique cDNA molecular identifiers, the study measured how TCR beta repertoire diversity changes with age. Donors were grouped into four age groups: young (average roughly 17 years), middle-aged (about 40), aged (62) and long-lived (around 80). Two additional independent replicas of 1 million unique cDNA reads from the same blood draw were analyzed for two donors (one aged 18 to 29 and one aged 80 or older).

The V and J ends are trimmed by 1 base and 1 base, leaving 9 bases between them. The CDR3 sequence holds 15 residues, the cysteine and phenylalanine included. The only DNA kept is the CDR3, 45 bases in frame from the first base. The germline V gene gives CDR1 as SGHRS and CDR2 as YFSETQ. Turning to this clonotype: Its antigen target is currently unknown. Per-base qualities were not stored, and no clone one base away is much larger.

On the study overall, not on this receptor specifically: Compared with the aged group, the long-lived group had more naive CD4+ T cells, fewer expanded clones and increased TCR diversity, a pattern suggesting age selection. The CMV infection status of donors was not known, potentially confounding age-related changes in expanded clonotypes. Bulk unsorted PBMC profiling prevented conclusive comparison of naive and antigen-experienced compartments. Estimates of total diversity from one million sequenced T cells were regarded as lower bounds and underestimates. Observed TCR beta diversity per million T cells fell roughly linearly with age, and a significant reduction was already apparent by age roughly 40. There was a strong correlation between observed TCR beta diversity and the percentage of naive T cells measured by flow cytometry.

Library preparation employed 5' RACE. Sequencing took place on an Illumina HiSeq 2500. A second PCR of roughly 7 to 11 cycles was performed with a sample-barcoded 5' primer and a J-beta primer mix. A template-switch 5' adaptor carrying 12 random nucleotides introduced a unique molecular identifier onto each TCR beta cDNA molecule. Each sample yielded at least 3 million CDR3-containing paired-end reads. First-strand cDNA was synthesized from all RNA with the Mint cDNA synthesis kit, primed by a TRBC-specific oligonucleotide. All cDNA was treated with uracil-DNA glycosylase and then went through a first 18-cycle PCR with the universal primers M1SS and BC2_uni_R. As for the original processing: For normalization, 1 million high-quality reads, each with a distinct molecular identifier, were randomly selected from each sample. Instead of being binned into consensus sequences, reads with shared molecular identifiers were discarded. MiTCR, set to a Q25 quality threshold and the strictest error-elimination algorithm, was used for CDR3 identification, clonotype clustering and error correction. A nonparametric unseen species model using Euler transformation provided a lower-bound estimate of total TCR beta diversity. The public reads were quality trimmed at Q25 with fastp and then assembled into clones with MiXCR by TCRdb, keeping productive beta chains. For every CDR3 protein sequence, its rows merge into one entry that carries the most common genes and DNA. These V and J calls derive from TCRdb rather than the authors' analysis. This sample is represented by hundreds of thousands of distinct CDR3 sequences; around 24% of them were singletons. 3% of the sample lies in the top ten.

Systemically healthy Caucasian individuals from Russia, about 38 in total and aged about 6 to 100 years, were included as donors. Each donor gave roughly 9.5 milliliters of peripheral blood, collected into EDTA-treated Vacutainer tubes. Ficoll-Paque density-gradient centrifugation was used to isolate PBMCs, with at least 7 million per sample. Total RNA, at least 6 micrograms per sample, was extracted from PBMCs with Trizol reagent. The percentages of naive CD45RAhigh/CD27high T cells were determined by flow cytometry on a PBMC aliquot from every donor. The data also belong to a second study, concerning T cells of mothers and their children. Per the second study: Nine systemically healthy Caucasian individuals, comprising three mothers and their six children, were included as donors. cDNA synthesis consumed the entire amount of extracted RNA, loaded at about 1.6 ug RNA in each 15 ul reaction. In the second PCR, the M1S primer introduced both the sample barcodes and 2-4 random nucleotides. Over 8.5 million TCR beta CDR3 reads were obtained for each mother, and 2.5 million to 3.5 million reads were obtained for each child. TCR recombination output is similarly shaped by thymic selection in related and unrelated pairs, with a minor effect exerted by inherited differences. Normalized repertoire overlap was always slightly but never significantly higher in related than unrelated mother-child pairs. No persistent microchimeric T cell clones were found, with a detection sensitivity of approximately 100 clones per million clonotypes. The study used deep NGS to compare TCR beta repertoires of mothers and children, seeking features distinguishing related mother-child pairs from unrelated individuals. Mothers averaged about 37 +/- 4 years of age and children averaged approximately 11 +/- 4 years. Libraries were sequenced on Illumina HiSeq 2000 with 100+100 nt paired-end reads after adapter ligation with NEBNext reagents. To prevent cross-contamination, the mother and child libraries were prepared one month apart and sequenced in separate runs. For each donor, between roughly 500,000 and 2,100,000 distinct TCR beta clonotypes were identified. Naive TCR beta clonotypes were estimated from low-frequency clonotypes matched to each donor's FACS-determined naive share, without sorting.

The specimen was blood. This sequence originates from a boy between 10 and 17 years old in good health. The chain is encoded by TRBV5-1 joined to TRBJ2-4; tentative D gene TRBD1, with 5 bases matching. The DNA reads TGCGCCAGCAGCTTGTGGACAACTGCCAAAAACATTCAGTACTTC. This sequence encodes CASSLWTTAKNIQYF.